Each of the 24 T cell receptor beta chains below was sequenced from the same sample in a study of cytomegalovirus exposure and HLA in healthy donors. The primer mix had 60 Vbeta and 13 Jbeta primers. Data came from immunoSEQ multiplex PCR; TCRdb stores just in-frame clones and leaves some out. The repertoire has approximately 180,000 clones, approximately 86% of them found once; the top ten carry under 2%. Sequenced material: PBMCs. The receptors come from a woman aged 18-29 years in good health and CMV-seronegative.

The CDR3 loop reads CASRKLAGVSDEQFF. The CDR3 DNA sequence: TGTGCCAGCAGAAAGCTAGCGGGAGTTAGCGATGAGCAGTTCTTC. This sequence joins TRBV7-8 and TRBJ2-1; 10 bases are a match to TRBD2. CDR3 size: 15 residues. After removal of 6 bases from V and 8 bases from J, the junction contained 10 bases not matched to a gene. Germline V lookup: CDR1 SGHVS, CDR2 FQNEAQ.

V and J are TRBV27 and TRBJ2-7; 8 bases match TRBD1. CDR1 MNHEY and CDR2 SMNVEV come from the germline V gene (reference sequence). The trim removed 4 bases at V and 2 bases at J, leaving 10 bases unmatched. The length of the CDR3 is 16 residues. The CDR3 loop reads CASSYVPGQATYEQYF. CDR3 DNA sequence: TGTGCCAGCAGTTACGTCCCGGGACAGGCGACCTACGAGCAGTACTTC.

This clone has a single count. The chain uses TRBV6-1 and TRBJ2-3; perhaps TRBD2 as D (5 bases). Germline CDR1 and CDR2: MNHNS and SASEGT. The CDR3 is 13 amino acids. V shed 5 bases and J shed 11 bases, with 17 bases lying between them. DNA for the CDR3: TGTGCCAGCAGTCACTCCATAGCGCCTAGGCAGTATTTT. Protein: CASSHSIAPRQYF.

This CDR3 is CASSKDFSGGEGNEQFF. In DNA form, the CDR3 reads TGTGCCAGCAGCAAAGACTTTAGCGGGGGGGAGGGCAATGAGCAGTTCTTC. V is TRBV7-6 and J is TRBJ2-1, with 11 bases identical to TRBD2. This CDR3 is built from 17 residues. The V gene end was trimmed by 5 bases and the J gene end by 6 bases; junction bases not matched to a gene: 12. CDR1 and CDR2 (germline): SGHVS, FNYEAQ.

The chain couples TRBV30 to TRBJ1-5; unclear D gene. Between the trimmed V and J ends, which lost 1 base and 0 bases, there was a span of 7 bases. Germline-derived CDR1 and CDR2 are GTSNPN and SVGIG (reference sequence). CDR3 length equals 14 residues. CDR3 bases: TGTGCCTGGAGTGGAGCGTATAGCAATCAGCCCCAGCATTTT. Translating gives CAWSGAYSNQPQHF.

Notes on this clone: An end of the junction does not agree with germline; a read error may underlie this. CDR3 bases: TGCGCCAGCAGCTTGGGCGGGGGAGACAATGGGCAGTTCTTC. It specifies CASSLGGGDNGQFF. V and J are TRBV5-1 and TRBJ2-1; TRBD2 agrees at 7 bases. CDR1 SGHRS and CDR2 YFSETQ come from the germline V gene. The CDR3 sequence is 14 residues long.

V gene TRBV6-1 combines with J gene TRBJ1-1; 7 bases agree with TRBD1. The CDR3 totals 15 residues. Per germline, CDR1 MNHNS and CDR2 SASEGT. With V trimmed by 6 bases and J by 1 base, 8 bases remained unmatched. The CDR3 DNA sequence: TGTGCCAGCAGGCGCCCCGGGACAGCGAACACTGAAGCTTTCTTT. Protein sequence: CASRRPGTANTEAFF.

This sequence joins TRBV7-2 and TRBJ1-6; D gene ambiguous. Trimming cost V 1 base and J 3 bases, with 13 bases left between them. From germline, CDR1 is SGHTA and CDR2 FQGNSA. The CDR3 length is 17 residues. For the CDR3, the DNA is TGTGCCAGCAGCTTAGGAGGTTCGTACTACTATAATTCACCCCTCCACTTT. This codes for CASSLGGSYYYNSPLHF.

The chain employs TRBV5-1 and TRBJ1-1; weak D call: TRBD1 (6 bases). V was trimmed by 1 base and J by 7 bases, leaving 17 bases between them. Per the germline V gene, CDR1 is SGHRS and CDR2 is YFSETQ. This CDR3 has 15 residues. CDR3 loop: CASSLSSGGAGEAFF. The CDR3, as DNA: TGCGCCAGCAGCTTGTCTTCGGGGGGCGCGGGTGAAGCTTTCTTT.

The chain links TRBV10-3 to TRBJ2-7, with 7 bases matching TRBD2. V lost 3 bases, J lost 7 bases, and 9 bases stayed unmatched. Germline lookup yields CDR1 ENHRY and CDR2 SYGVKD. The CDR3 has 14 residues. The CDR3 nucleotides read TGTGCCATCAGTGAAGTGGGAGGGGCTCGGGAGCAGTACTTC. Translating gives CAISEVGGAREQYF.

In its sample, this clone was seen a few times. The DNA for the CDR3 is TGTGCCAGCAGTTTCTCCTCCCCCAGGCAGGGTGGCAATCAGCCCCAGCATTTT. Translated, it gives CASSFSSPRQGGNQPQHF. The chain joins TRBV27 to TRBJ1-5; a possible D gene is TRBD1 (5 bases). V was pared by 3 bases and J by 2 bases, with 20 bases between. The CDR3 loop spans 18 amino acids. Germline loops: CDR1 MNHEY, CDR2 SMNVEV (reference sequence).

The rearrangement links TRBV5-8 to TRBJ2-5, with TRBD2 matching over 8 bases. Germline V gives CDR1 SGHTS, CDR2 YDEGEE. CDR3 length: 18 residues. Trimming took 1 base from V and 3 from J; bases not matched to a gene: 14. Here the CDR3 reads CASSLLFPSGRREETQYF. CDR3 DNA: TGTGCCAGCAGCTTGCTGTTCCCCAGCGGGAGAAGGGAAGAGACCCAGTACTTC.

The chain joins TRBV21-1 to TRBJ1-5; the table calls TRBD1, which could not be checked here. TRBV21-1 is a pseudogene locus. The CDR3 loop spans 19 amino acids. The CDR3 sequence is CASSNRDRERGGRNQPQHF. Written as DNA, the CDR3 is TGTGCCAGCAGCAACCGGGACAGGGAGAGGGGTGGTCGCAATCAGCCCCAGCATTTT.

V and J are TRBV6-5 and TRBJ2-1, with D tentatively TRBD1 (6 bases). V was pared by 6 bases and J by 5 bases, with 8 bases between. The germline CDR1 and CDR2 sequences are MNHEY and SVGAGI. CDR3 length: 12 amino acids. The CDR3: CASRTGNNEQFF. In nucleotides, the CDR3 is TGTGCCAGCAGAACAGGGAACAATGAGCAGTTCTTC.

By share, this clone ranks as medium-sized. The chain employs TRBV19 and TRBJ1-1; D possibly corresponds to TRBD1 (6 bases). This CDR3 is built from 14 residues. V dropped 7 bases and J dropped 4 bases, with 16 bases sitting between them. Germline-derived CDR1 and CDR2 are LNHDA and SQIVND (reference sequence). CDR3 residues: CASTLQGRSTEAFF. The CDR3 DNA reads TGTGCCAGTACTTTACAGGGAAGGAGCACTGAAGCTTTCTTT.

The chain links TRBV27 to TRBJ2-1; 10 bases fit TRBD2. J was trimmed by 6 bases and V by 4 bases; bases with no gene match: 9. Germline loops: CDR1 MNHEY, CDR2 SMNVEV (reference sequence). This CDR3 has 16 residues. For the CDR3, the DNA is TGTGCCAGCAGTTACGTCGGTCTAGCGGGAGCCAATGAGCAGTTCTTC. Protein sequence: CASSYVGLAGANEQFF.

The chain joins TRBV7-2 to TRBJ1-6; D is ambiguous. Per the germline V gene, CDR1 is SGHTA and CDR2 is FQGNSA. The V end lost 2 bases, the J end lost 4 bases, and 6 bases lay between the germline ends. The CDR3 contains 14 residues. The CDR3 bases are TGTGCCAGCAGCTTAACCCAGTATAATTCACCCCTCCACTTT. The encoded protein is CASSLTQYNSPLHF.

This clone was observed once. The rearrangement joins TRBV7-7 to TRBJ2-5, with 8 bases lining up with TRBD2. CDR1 is SSHAT and CDR2 is FNYEAQ in the germline V gene (reference sequence). The CDR3 covers 13 residues. The CDR3 region has the DNA TGTGCTAGTACGGGGGGGCTGGGTGAGACCCAGTACTTC. This codes for CASTGGLGETQYF.

The chain uses TRBV11-2 and TRBJ2-1; a possible D gene is TRBD2 (5 bases). Trimming removed 5 bases at V and 0 bases at J, with 8 bases between. CDR3 length: 14 residues. The germline gives CDR1 SGHAT, CDR2 FQNNGV. The CDR3 DNA reads TGTGCCAGCAGCCCGCGGGTCTCCTACAATGAGCAGTTCTTC. Its protein product is CASSPRVSYNEQFF.

The J gene is TRBJ2-2, the V gene TRBV30; D is possibly TRBD2 (6 bases). Trimming cost V 0 bases and J 4 bases, with 9 bases left between them. The V gene's germline CDR1 is GTSNPN and CDR2 SVGIG (reference sequence). CDR3 length: 14 residues. The CDR3 is CAWSVRLVTGELFF. Here the CDR3 DNA reads TGTGCCTGGAGTGTGAGACTAGTCACCGGGGAGCTGTTTTTT.

V and J are TRBV28 and TRBJ1-2; TRBD1 matches at 7 bases. Germline-derived CDR1 and CDR2 are MDHEN and SYDVKM. Trimming at V came to 2 bases and at J to 0 bases, leaving 9 bases not matched to a gene. The length of the CDR3 is 17 residues. DNA of the CDR3: TGTGCCAGCAGTTTACCGCCCGGGACAGACACTAACTATGGCTACACCTTC. Its translation: CASSLPPGTDTNYGYTF.

This clone was recorded only once. The V gene is TRBV19, the J gene TRBJ2-1; D perhaps matches TRBD2 (7 bases). The length of the CDR3 is 16 residues. Germline loops: CDR1 LNHDA, CDR2 SQIVND (reference sequence). Trimming left V 5 bases short and J 3 bases short, with 17 bases between. As DNA, the CDR3 is TGTGCCAGTAGTCCTCAATCGGGGGGCAACTACAATGAGCAGTTCTTC. Translated, it gives CASSPQSGGNYNEQFF.

This clone was observed once. The genes are TRBV5-1 and TRBJ1-1; D might be TRBD1 (5 bases). The V end was cut by 3 bases, the J end by 0 bases, with 9 bases between. The CDR3 is 14 residues long. Germline V CDR1 and CDR2: SGHRS, YFSETQ. CDR3 DNA sequence: TGCGCCAGCAGCTGGACGACAGTGAACACTGAAGCTTTCTTT. Residues: CASSWTTVNTEAFF.

This clone was picked up one time. At one end the junction does not follow the germline gene, possibly because of a read error. V and J are TRBV6-1 and TRBJ2-4, with 9 bases fitting TRBD2. The CDR3 is 12 residues long. The germline V gene encodes CDR1 MNHNS and CDR2 SASEGT. CDR3 coding DNA: TGTGCCGGCAGTGATAGCGGGAGACCTCAGTACTTC. It specifies CAGSDSGRPQYF.